This T cell receptor beta chain appears in the sequencing data of a study of blood T cell repertoires in COVID-19. This table comes from immunoSEQ multiplex PCR, and its TCRdb copy is limited to in-frame clones, with some not included. The sample holds 150,000 to 200,000 clones, roughly four fifths seen once. The CDR3 is 16 amino acids. V lost 1 base and J lost 6; bases outside the gene matches: 7. Germline V gene data show CDR1 as MRHNA and CDR2 as SNTAGT. Sequenced sample: peripheral blood. This rearrangement joins TRBV6-4 to TRBJ2-1, with 9 bases that match TRBD2. The sequence came from a woman of 80 years or more with acute or convalescent COVID-19. The DNA for the CDR3 is TGTGCCAGCAGTGACTGGGGTAGCGGGGGTATCAATGAGCAGTTCTTC. This encodes CASSDWGSGGINEQFF.